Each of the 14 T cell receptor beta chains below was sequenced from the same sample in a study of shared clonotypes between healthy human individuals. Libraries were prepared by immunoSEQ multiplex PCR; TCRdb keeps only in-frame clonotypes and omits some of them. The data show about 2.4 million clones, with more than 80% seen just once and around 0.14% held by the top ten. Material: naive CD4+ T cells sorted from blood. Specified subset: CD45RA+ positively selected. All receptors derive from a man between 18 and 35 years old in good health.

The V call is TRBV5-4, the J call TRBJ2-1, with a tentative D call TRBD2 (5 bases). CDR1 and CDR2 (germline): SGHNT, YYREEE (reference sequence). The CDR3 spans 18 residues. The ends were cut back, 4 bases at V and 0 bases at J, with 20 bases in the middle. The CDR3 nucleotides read TGTGCCAGCAGCCCCCAAGCGCCGACGGGGAGCTCCTACAATGAGCAGTTCTTC. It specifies CASSPQAPTGSSYNEQFF. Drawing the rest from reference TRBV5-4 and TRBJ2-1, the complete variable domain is ETGVTQSPTHLIKTRGQQVTLRCSSQSGHNTVSWYQQALGQGPQFIFQYYREEENGRGNFPPRFSGLQFPNYSSELNVNALELDDSALYLCASSPQAPTGSSYNEQFFGPGTRLTVL.

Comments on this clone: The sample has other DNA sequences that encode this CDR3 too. CDR3 region: CASSLSGGTGELFF. For the CDR3, the DNA is TGCGCCAGCAGCTTGAGCGGGGGCACCGGGGAGCTGTTTTTT. This rearrangement joins TRBV5-1 to TRBJ2-2; 8 bases agree with TRBD2. Losses at the gene ends were 1 base for V and 4 bases for J; bases not matched to a gene: 0. The CDR3 consists of 14 residues. The germline V gene has CDR1 SGHRS and CDR2 YFSETQ. The full variable domain, in which reference TRBV5-1 and TRBJ2-2 provide the parts outside the CDR3, is KAGVTQTPRYLIKTRGQQVTLSCSPISGHRSVSWYQQTPGQGLQFLFEYFSETQRNKGNFPGRFSGRQFSNSRSEMNVSTLELGDSALYLCASSLSGGTGELFFGEGSRLTVL.

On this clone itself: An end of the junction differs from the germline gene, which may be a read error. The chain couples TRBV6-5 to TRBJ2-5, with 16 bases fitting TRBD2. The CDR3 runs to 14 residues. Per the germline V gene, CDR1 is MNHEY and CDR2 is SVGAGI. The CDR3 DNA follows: TGTGCCAGCAGACCGGGACTAGCGGGAGGGCCCGAGAACTTC. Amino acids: CASRPGLAGGPENF.

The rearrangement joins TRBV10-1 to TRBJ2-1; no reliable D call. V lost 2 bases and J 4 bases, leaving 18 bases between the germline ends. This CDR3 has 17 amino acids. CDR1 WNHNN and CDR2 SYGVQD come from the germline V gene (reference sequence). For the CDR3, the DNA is TGCGCCAGCAGTGAGGCGGTCATTGGCGGATCTTACAATGAGCAGTTCTTC. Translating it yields CASSEAVIGGSYNEQFF.

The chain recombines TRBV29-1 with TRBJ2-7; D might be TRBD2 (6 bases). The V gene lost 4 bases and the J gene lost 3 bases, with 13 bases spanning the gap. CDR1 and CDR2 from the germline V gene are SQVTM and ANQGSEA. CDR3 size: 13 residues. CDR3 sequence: CSVGRGIGYEQYF. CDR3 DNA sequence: TGCAGCGTTGGTCGGGGGATCGGCTACGAGCAGTACTTC.

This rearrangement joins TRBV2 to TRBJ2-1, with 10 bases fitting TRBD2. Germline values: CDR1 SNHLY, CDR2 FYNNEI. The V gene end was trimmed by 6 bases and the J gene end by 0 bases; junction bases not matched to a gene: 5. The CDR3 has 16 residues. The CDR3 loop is CASRGLAAYSYNEQFF. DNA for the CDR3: TGTGCCAGCAGAGGACTAGCGGCCTACTCCTACAATGAGCAGTTCTTC.

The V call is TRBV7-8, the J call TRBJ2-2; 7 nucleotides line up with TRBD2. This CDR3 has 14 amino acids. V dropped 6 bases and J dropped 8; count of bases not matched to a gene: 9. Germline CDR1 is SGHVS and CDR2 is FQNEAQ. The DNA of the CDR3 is TGTGCCAGCAGATCCCGACTAGCCGCTGGGGAGCTGTTTTTT. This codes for CASRSRLAAGELFF.

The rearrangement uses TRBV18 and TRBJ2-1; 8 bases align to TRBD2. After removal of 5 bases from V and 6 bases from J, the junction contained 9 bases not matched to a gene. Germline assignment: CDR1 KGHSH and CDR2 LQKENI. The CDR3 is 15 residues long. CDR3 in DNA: TGTGCCAGCTCAATCTCCGGGACTAGAGGCAATGAGCAGTTCTTC. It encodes CASSISGTRGNEQFF.

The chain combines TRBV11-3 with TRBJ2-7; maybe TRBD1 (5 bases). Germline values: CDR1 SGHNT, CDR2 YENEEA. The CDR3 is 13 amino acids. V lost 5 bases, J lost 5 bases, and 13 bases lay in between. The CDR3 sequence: CASSPGKGHEQYF. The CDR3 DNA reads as TGTGCCAGCAGCCCAGGGAAAGGGCACGAGCAGTACTTC.

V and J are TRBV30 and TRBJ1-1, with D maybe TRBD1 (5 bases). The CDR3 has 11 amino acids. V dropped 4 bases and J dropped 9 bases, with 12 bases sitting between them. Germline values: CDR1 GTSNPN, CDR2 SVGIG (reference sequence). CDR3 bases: TGTGCCTGGATGGACAACCGGAAAGCTTTCTTT. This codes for CAWMDNRKAFF.

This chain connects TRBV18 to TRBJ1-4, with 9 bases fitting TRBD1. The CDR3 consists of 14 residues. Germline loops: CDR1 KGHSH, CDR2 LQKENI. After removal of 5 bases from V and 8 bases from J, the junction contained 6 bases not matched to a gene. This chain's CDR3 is CASSKDRGSEKLFF. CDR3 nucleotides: TGTGCCAGCTCAAAGGACAGGGGCAGCGAAAAACTGTTTTTT.

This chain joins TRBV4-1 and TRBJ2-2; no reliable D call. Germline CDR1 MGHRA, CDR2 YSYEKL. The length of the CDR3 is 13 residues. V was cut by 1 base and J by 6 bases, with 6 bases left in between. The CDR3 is CASSQGLPGELFF. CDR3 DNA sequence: TGCGCCAGCAGCCAAGGTCTACCCGGGGAGCTGTTTTTT.

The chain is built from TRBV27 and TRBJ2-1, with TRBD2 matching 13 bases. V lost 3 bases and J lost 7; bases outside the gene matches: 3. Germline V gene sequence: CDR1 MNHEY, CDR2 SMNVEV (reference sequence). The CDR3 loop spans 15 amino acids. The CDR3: CASSFRTSGSNEQFF. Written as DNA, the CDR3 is TGTGCCAGCAGTTTTAGGACTAGCGGGAGTAATGAGCAGTTCTTC.

The CDR3 region is CSVGAGSEPQHF. The CDR3 DNA reads TGCAGCGTTGGTGCTGGATCTGAGCCCCAGCATTTT. The chain carries TRBV29-1 and TRBJ1-5; D is unresolved. V lost 4 bases and J lost 8, with 12 bases in between. Germline V gene lookup returns CDR1 SQVTM and CDR2 ANQGSEA. This CDR3 is built from 12 residues.